The 23 T cell receptor beta chains below were found in one sample sequenced in a study of blood T cell repertoires in COVID-19 (dated by TCRdb to about 2020). Receptor libraries were prepared by the immunoSEQ multiplex PCR assay. TCRdb re-hosts the immuneACCESS table, in-frame sequences only. Its copies lack some clones; in the studies checked, an unresolved V gene accounts for under half of them, and the cause for the rest is not known. The sample has 11,000 to 15,000 clones on record, more than 75% of them singletons. About a third of the sample belongs to the ten largest clones. The sample was peripheral blood. The source is a human donor in a cohort sampled during active COVID-19.

The rearrangement links TRBV6-6 to TRBJ2-4; D is ambiguous. Germline loops: CDR1 MNHNY, CDR2 SVGAGI (reference sequence). V dropped 6 bases and J dropped 2 bases, with 8 bases sitting between them. CDR3 length equals 13 residues. The CDR3 DNA reads TGTGCCAGCAGCTGGCTCCCCAAAAACATTCAGTACTTC. It translates to CASSWLPKNIQYF.

The CDR3 DNA reads TGTGCCAGCAGCCCCCGGTTAGAGAACACTGAAGCTTTCTTT. This encodes CASSPRLENTEAFF. This chain uses TRBV7-6 with TRBJ1-1; D gene ambiguous. The germline gives CDR1 SGHVS, CDR2 FNYEAQ. Trimming shortened V by 5 bases and J by 1 base, and 11 bases separated the two germline ends. The CDR3 length is 14 residues.

V gene TRBV7-9 combines with J gene TRBJ1-2; maybe TRBD1 (6 bases). In germline, CDR1 is SEHNR, CDR2 FQNEAQ (reference sequence). With 5 bases removed from V and 4 bases from J, the gap between germline ends came to 11 bases. The length of the CDR3 is 13 residues. The CDR3 spells CASSPRGSYGYTF. The CDR3 nucleotides are TGTGCCAGCAGCCCCAGGGGCAGCTATGGCTACACCTTC.

This clone was recorded once. The chain is built from TRBV4-3 and TRBJ2-7, with D perhaps TRBD2 (5 bases). The length of the CDR3 is 14 residues. V was trimmed by 4 bases and J by 5 bases, leaving 15 bases between them. Germline CDR1 is LGHNA and CDR2 is YSLEER. The CDR3 DNA sequence: TGCGCCAGCAGCCCCGGGGTTGTGGGGAACGAGCAGTACTTC. This codes for CASSPGVVGNEQYF.

The genes are TRBV2 and TRBJ1-2, with D possibly TRBD1 on 5 matching bases. CDR1 SNHLY and CDR2 FYNNEI come from the germline V gene. V lost 8 bases and J 3 bases, leaving 28 bases between the germline ends. This CDR3 is built from 18 residues. The CDR3 nucleotides are TGTGCCAGCTCGGGACCCCCGGGACTTCTGGCCCCCTACTATGGCTACACCTTC. As protein: CASSGPPGLLAPYYGYTF. The full variable domain, rest sourced from reference TRBV2 and TRBJ1-2, is EPEVTQTPSHQVTQMGQEVILRCVPISNHLYFYWYRQILGQKVEFLVSFYNNEISEKSEIFDDQFSVERPDGSNFTLKIRSTKLEDSAMYFCASSGPPGLLAPYYGYTFGSGTRLTVV.

The chain recombines TRBV3-1 (or the pseudogene TRBV3-2) with TRBJ1-4; tentative D call: TRBD1 (6 bases). This CDR3 has 18 residues. The germline CDR1 and CDR2 sequences are LGHDT and YNNKEL (reference sequence). The ends were cut back, 0 bases at V and 3 bases at J, with 17 bases in the middle. In DNA, the CDR3 is TGTGCCAGCAGCCAAGATAAACAGCTGGACAGTTCTAATGAAAAACTGTTTTTT. Its translation is CASSQDKQLDSSNEKLFF.

V gene TRBV11-1 combines with J gene TRBJ1-1; D gene ambiguous. The CDR3 consists of 14 residues. Deletions cut 1 base from V and 1 base from J, with 7 bases between. Per germline, CDR1 SGHAT and CDR2 FQDESV (reference sequence). CDR3 coding DNA: TGTGCCAGCAGCTTAGTTAGCAGGAACACTGAAGCTTTCTTT. It yields the protein CASSLVSRNTEAFF.

CDR3 sequence reads: CASSYPGLVAELTDTQYF. The CDR3 DNA sequence: TGTGCCAGCTCATACCCGGGACTAGTAGCGGAGTTGACAGATACGCAGTATTTT. The chain combines TRBV18 with TRBJ2-3, with 8 bases lining up with TRBD2. Trimming took 5 bases from V and 3 from J; bases not matched to a gene: 16. In germline, CDR1 is KGHSH, CDR2 LQKENI. CDR3 length: 18 amino acids.

This clone was counted once. The genes are TRBV10-2 and TRBJ1-4; no clear D. V was cut by 3 bases and J by 6 bases, with 17 bases left in between. The CDR3 covers 16 residues. In germline, CDR1 is WSHSY, CDR2 SAAADI. DNA for the CDR3: TGCGCCAGCAGTGACGGGAGGACGGCGAATTATGAAAAACTGTTTTTT. Its translation: CASSDGRTANYEKLFF.

The chain has TRBV3-1 (or the pseudogene TRBV3-2) and TRBJ1-3; D is unclear. CDR3 length equals 16 residues. The germline V and J ends were trimmed by 1 base and 0 bases, with 10 bases remaining between them. The germline gives CDR1 LGHDT, CDR2 YNNKEL (reference sequence). The CDR3 is CASSQALAGSGNTIYF. The CDR3, as DNA: TGTGCCAGCAGCCAAGCCCTGGCGGGCTCTGGAAACACCATATATTTT.

The chain has TRBV28 and TRBJ2-5, with 11 bases lining up with TRBD2. Unmatched junction bases numbered 6, after V lost 4 bases and J lost 2 bases. Looked up from germline, CDR1 is MDHEN and CDR2 is SYDVKM. The CDR3 spans 16 residues. CDR3 residues: CASSSWTSGYQETQYF. CDR3 bases: TGTGCCAGCAGTTCCTGGACTAGCGGGTATCAAGAGACCCAGTACTTC.

This rearrangement joins TRBV5-8 to TRBJ2-2, with unresolved D. Germline V gives CDR1 SGHTS, CDR2 YDEGEE. The CDR3 length is 13 residues. V lost 1 base, J lost 4 bases, and 5 bases lay in between. DNA of the CDR3: TGTGCCAGCAGCTTGACGGTCACCGGGGAGCTGTTTTTT. Translating it yields CASSLTVTGELFF.

V and J are TRBV11-2 and TRBJ2-2; possible D gene TRBD2, 6 bases. V was cut by 4 bases and J by 5 bases, with 14 bases left in between. The germline V gene has CDR1 SGHAT and CDR2 FQNNGV. CDR3 length: 15 amino acids. The CDR3 coding sequence is TGTGCCAGCAGCTCTGGCGGGGTGGAGACCGGGGAGCTGTTTTTT. Translated, it gives CASSSGGVETGELFF.

The J gene is TRBJ2-1, the V gene TRBV19; the D gene is possibly TRBD1 (5 bases). Trimming pared 5 bases from V and 7 bases from J, leaving 21 bases between. The length of the CDR3 is 16 residues. CDR1 and CDR2 (germline): LNHDA, SQIVND (reference sequence). CDR3 region: CASSQRVFGAGNEQFF. Written as DNA, the CDR3 is TGTGCCAGTAGTCAAAGGGTATTTGGGGCCGGGAATGAGCAGTTCTTC.

The V and J genes are TRBV7-8 and TRBJ2-1; D is perhaps TRBD2 (5 bases). The CDR3 has 13 amino acids. Germline CDR1 SGHVS, CDR2 FQNEAQ. Trimming shortened V by 5 bases and J by 8 bases, and 13 bases separated the two germline ends. Written as DNA, the CDR3 is TGTGCCAGCAGCCCACCTAGGCGGGATGAGCAGTTCTTC. The encoded protein is CASSPPRRDEQFF.

The V and J genes are TRBV27 and TRBJ1-5, with 9 bases aligning to TRBD1. V gave up 4 bases and J gave up 1 base; unmatched junction bases: 11. Germline V CDR1 and CDR2: MNHEY, SMNVEV (reference sequence). The CDR3 extends over 18 amino acids. CDR3 amino acids: CASSSVPRDRDSNQPQHF. The CDR3 DNA follows: TGTGCCAGCAGTTCCGTTCCCCGGGACAGGGACAGCAATCAGCCCCAGCATTTT.

V usage is TRBV24-1 and J usage is TRBJ2-1; 8 bases are a match to TRBD2. Germline trimming cut 4 bases from V and 5 bases from J; bases unmatched to any gene: 9. The CDR3 consists of 16 residues. CDR1 is KGHDR and CDR2 is SFDVKD in the germline V gene. The CDR3 protein is CATSDPGAGGNNEQFF. DNA for the CDR3: TGTGCCACCAGTGACCCGGGGGCGGGAGGCAACAATGAGCAGTTCTTC.

The chain has TRBV18 and TRBJ2-4; D is perhaps TRBD2 (5 bases). Germline V lookup: CDR1 KGHSH, CDR2 LQKENI. V lost 0 bases, J lost 0 bases, and 9 bases lay in between. The CDR3 has 16 residues. The CDR3 DNA reads as TGTGCCAGCTCACCACCAGGAGGCCTAGCCAAAAACATTCAGTACTTC. It codes for CASSPPGGLAKNIQYF.

This chain links TRBV6-2 or TRBV6-3 with TRBJ2-1; 10 bases are shared with TRBD2. Germline trimming cut 3 bases from V and 2 bases from J; bases unmatched to any gene: 7. The V gene's germline CDR1 is MNHEY and CDR2 SVGEGT. The length of the CDR3 is 17 residues. The CDR3 spells CASSYPPSGGPYNEQFF. Here the CDR3 DNA reads TGTGCCAGCAGTTATCCCCCTAGCGGGGGTCCCTACAATGAGCAGTTCTTC.

The chain recombines TRBV10-3 with TRBJ2-7, with 8 bases aligning to TRBD1. This CDR3 contains 14 residues. Germline values: CDR1 ENHRY, CDR2 SYGVKD. V was pared by 11 bases and J by 1 base, with 10 bases of the junction left unmatched. The CDR3 loop is CASQGAGASYEQYF. CDR3 DNA: TGTGCCTCGCAGGGGGCAGGGGCGTCCTACGAGCAGTACTTC.

The chain combines TRBV18 with TRBJ2-6; TRBD1 is a possible D gene (6 bases). Germline assignment: CDR1 KGHSH and CDR2 LQKENI. The germline V and J ends were trimmed by 3 bases and 4 bases, with 13 bases remaining between them. The CDR3 extends over 16 amino acids. The CDR3 nucleotides are TGTGCCAGCTCACCCTCAGGGGCCGGGGGGGCCAACGTCCTGACTTTC. It specifies CASSPSGAGGANVLTF.

The CDR3 nucleotides are TGTGCCAGCAGCAAAGTTCTTAACAAGGGGTATGGCTACACCTTC. Its protein is CASSKVLNKGYGYTF. The chain is built from TRBV21-1 and TRBJ1-2; no check of the table's D call, TRBD1, against the DNA was made. TRBV21-1 is a pseudogene locus. The CDR3 covers 15 residues.

The CDR3 DNA sequence: TGTGCCAGCAGCGTAAACGGGGACAGATCTGAAGCTTTCTTT. Its translation: CASSVNGDRSEAFF. The V call is TRBV9, the J call TRBJ1-1, with TRBD1 matching 7 bases. V lost 1 base and J lost 6; bases outside the gene matches: 6. CDR3 size: 14 residues. Germline lookup yields CDR1 SGDLS and CDR2 YYNGEE.